The 12 T cell receptor beta chains below all came from one sample that was sequenced in a study of follicular helper T cells after annual influenza vaccination. Measured with immunoSEQ multiplex PCR; TCRdb has only the in-frame clones, and not every one. The sample lists under 9,500 clones, 83% occurring once. Time point meaning: 2013-2014 season, 7 days after vaccination. The specimen was CXCR5+ CD38- circulating T follicular helper cells from blood, collected 7 days after influenza vaccination. Described subset: circulating Tfh, non-naive CD4+CXCR5+PD-1+ (ICOS+CD38+ or ICOS-CD38-). Source of these receptors: an adult who received the influenza vaccine.

In its sample, this clone was seen a few times. This chain links TRBV19 with TRBJ1-5; D is undetermined. CDR1 is LNHDA and CDR2 is SQIVND in the germline V gene (reference sequence). This CDR3 spans 13 amino acids. Between the trimmed V and J ends, which lost 2 bases and 5 bases, there was a span of 7 bases. CDR3 DNA sequence: TGTGCCAGTAGTATAAATGGCTATCAGCCCCAGCATTTT. This encodes CASSINGYQPQHF.

V gene TRBV9 combines with J gene TRBJ1-1; weak D call: TRBD1 (5 bases). The CDR3 runs to 14 residues. Trimming took 0 bases from V and 4 from J, leaving 10 bases between them. The V gene's germline CDR1 is SGDLS and CDR2 YYNGEE. The CDR3 loop reads CASSVAPGGTEAFF. The CDR3 nucleotides are TGTGCCAGCAGCGTAGCCCCCGGGGGCACTGAAGCTTTCTTT. The variable domain in full, completed from reference TRBV9 and TRBJ1-1, reads DSGVTQTPKHLITATGQRVTLRCSPRSGDLSVYWYQQSLDQGLQFLIQYYNGEERAKGNILERFSAQQFPDLHSELNLSSLELGDSALYFCASSVAPGGTEAFFGQGTRLTVV.

The V and J genes are TRBV20-1 and TRBJ2-5; D call uncertain. Germline V CDR1 and CDR2: DFQATT, SNEGSKA (reference sequence). Trimming stripped 6 bases from V and 5 bases from J, with 10 bases between. The CDR3 totals 11 residues. CDR3 DNA: TGCAGTGCATACCAAAGCGAGACCCAGTACTTC. It yields the protein CSAYQSETQYF.

The chain has TRBV6-1 and TRBJ2-6, with a tentative D call TRBD1 (5 bases). The CDR3 spans 14 residues. From germline, CDR1 is MNHNS and CDR2 SASEGT. V was pared by 4 bases and J by 2 bases, with 6 bases between. The CDR3, as DNA: TGTGCCAGCAGTGTAGGGGCTGGGGCCAACGTCCTGACTTTC. Protein product: CASSVGAGANVLTF.

This chain links TRBV9 with TRBJ2-6; the match to TRBD1 covers 8 bases. Per the germline V gene, CDR1 is SGDLS and CDR2 is YYNGEE. CDR3 size: 19 residues. The V segment lost 0 bases and the J segment 2 bases; nucleotides outside the gene matches: 10. In DNA, the CDR3 is TGTGCCAGCAGCGTAGAACAGGGCAGGGGACAGGCTGGGGCCAACGTCCTGACTTTC. Its translation is CASSVEQGRGQAGANVLTF.

This chain joins TRBV19 and TRBJ1-5; TRBD1 is a possible D gene (6 bases). The CDR3 extends over 14 amino acids. Germline lookup yields CDR1 LNHDA and CDR2 SQIVND (reference sequence). The V end lost 3 bases, the J end lost 7 bases, and 13 bases lay between the germline ends. The CDR3 DNA follows: TGTGCCAGTAGTATGGGCAGGGGAGGACAGCCCCAGCATTTT. It translates to CASSMGRGGQPQHF.

The chain links TRBV25-1 to TRBJ2-5, with D hard to call. Trimming stripped 3 bases from V and 2 bases from J, with 16 bases between. Germline V gene sequence: CDR1 MGHDK, CDR2 SYGVNS. The CDR3 spans 16 residues. The CDR3 DNA reads as TGTGCCAGCAGTGACCCGGGTCGGCGAGCGCAAGAGACCCAGTACTTC. Its protein product is CASSDPGRRAQETQYF.

The J gene is TRBJ2-1, the V gene TRBV9; 11 nucleotides line up with TRBD1. The V segment lost 4 bases and the J segment 6 bases; nucleotides outside the gene matches: 12. Germline lookup yields CDR1 SGDLS and CDR2 YYNGEE. This CDR3 comprises 17 residues. CDR3 in amino acids: CASSPIKGTGGSNEQFF. The DNA of the CDR3 is TGTGCCAGCAGCCCCATCAAGGGGACAGGGGGTTCCAATGAGCAGTTCTTC.

The V and J genes are TRBV7-6 and TRBJ2-5, with D maybe TRBD2 (5 bases). Looked up from germline, CDR1 is SGHVS and CDR2 is FNYEAQ. The CDR3 runs to 12 residues. The germline V and J ends were trimmed by 4 bases and 5 bases, with 8 bases remaining between them. The CDR3 spells CASSSPGETQYF. As DNA, the CDR3 is TGTGCCAGCAGCTCCCCGGGGGAGACCCAGTACTTC.

This sequence joins TRBV30 and TRBJ2-3; D unclear. Trimming took 5 bases from V and 7 from J, leaving 7 bases between them. The CDR3 length is 10 residues. Germline assignment: CDR1 GTSNPN and CDR2 SVGIG (reference sequence). The CDR3 here is CAWGLNTQYF. CDR3 coding DNA: TGTGCCTGGGGGTTAAATACGCAGTATTTT. The full variable domain, completed using reference TRBV30 and TRBJ2-3, is SQTIHQWPATLVQPVGSPLSLECTVEGTSNPNLYWYRQAAGRGLQLLFYSVGIGQISSEVPQNLSASRPQDRQFILSSKKLLLSDSGFYLCAWGLNTQYFGPGTRLTVL.

V usage is TRBV2 and J usage is TRBJ2-3; D tentatively reads TRBD1 or TRBD2 (6 bases each). V shed 7 bases and J shed 3 bases, with 14 bases lying between them. Per the germline V gene, CDR1 is SNHLY and CDR2 is FYNNEI. This CDR3 is 14 amino acids long. This chain's CDR3 is CASKRGAVTDTQYF. DNA for the CDR3: TGTGCCAGCAAAAGGGGGGCCGTGACAGATACGCAGTATTTT.

J is TRBJ2-5 and V is TRBV19; 12 bases line up with TRBD1. From germline, CDR1 is LNHDA and CDR2 SQIVND (reference sequence). J was trimmed by 4 bases and V by 5 bases; bases with no gene match: 8. The CDR3 loop spans 16 amino acids. In nucleotides, the CDR3 is TGTGCCAGTAGTCCCGGGACAGGGGGCTCGGGAGAGACCCAGTACTTC. Residues: CASSPGTGGSGETQYF.